This TCR beta chain was captured by sequencing in a study of blood T cell repertoires in COVID-19. Background on the study: Material from acute and convalescent COVID-19 was sourced from the United States, Italy and Spain.

From germline, CDR1 is LNHDA and CDR2 SQIVND (reference sequence). With 1 base removed from V and 5 bases from J, the gap between germline ends came to 12 bases. CDR3 length: 14 residues. How the authors handled the data: Amplification of reference gene primers provided the estimated nucleated cell counts. Profiled with immunoSEQ multiplex PCR; TCRdb holds only in-frame clones, not every one. D and trimming come from the DNA, and the V and J calls and clone size come from that table. The sample records over 150,000 clones, around 87% being singletons. All enrollees were roughly 18 to 100 years old and from 20 to 25 US areas. Resolution of symptoms, clearance, or two negative PCRs was present in recovered Cohort 3 donors.

This chain links TRBV19 with TRBJ2-7, with D possibly matching TRBD2 (6 bases). The source is a woman in her 30s who had recovered from COVID-19. The sample taken for sequencing was PBMCs or T cells enriched from blood (not recorded which). The DNA for the CDR3 is TGTGCCAGTAGTATAGTTGGAGGGTTGGACGAGCAGTACTTC. It encodes CASSIVGGLDEQYF.